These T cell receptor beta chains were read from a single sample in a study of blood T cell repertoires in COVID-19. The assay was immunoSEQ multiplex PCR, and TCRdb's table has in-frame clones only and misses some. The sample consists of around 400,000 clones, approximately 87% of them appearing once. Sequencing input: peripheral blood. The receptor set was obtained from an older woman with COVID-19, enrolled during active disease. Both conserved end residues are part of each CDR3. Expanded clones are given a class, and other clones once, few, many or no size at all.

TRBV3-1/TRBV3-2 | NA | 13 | CASSQGQGRSYTF
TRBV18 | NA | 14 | CASSQDRGTDTQYF
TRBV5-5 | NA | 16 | CASSLAGQALNQPQHF
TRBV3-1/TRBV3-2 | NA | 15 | CASSLRDSSARRQFF
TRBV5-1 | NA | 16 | CASSLPNDKKDQPQHF
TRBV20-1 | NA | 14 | CSASSSGGVNEQFF
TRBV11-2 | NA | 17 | CASSLVLAGVPYNEQFF
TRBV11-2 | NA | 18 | CASSSRTGNLLANEKLFF
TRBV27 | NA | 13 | CASSPSIGTEAFF
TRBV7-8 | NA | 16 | CASSLGGTDRYNEQFF
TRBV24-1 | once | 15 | CATSEGGFGTDTQYF
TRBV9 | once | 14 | CASSVEGLNTEAFF
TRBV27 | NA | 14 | CASQGSGSSYEQYF
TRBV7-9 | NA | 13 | CASSSTGTDTQYF
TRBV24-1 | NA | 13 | CATSEGATYGYTF
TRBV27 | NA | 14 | CASSLSLPNTEAFF
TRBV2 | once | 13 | CASSHGEVNGYTF
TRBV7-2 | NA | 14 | CASSLGAEGTEAFF
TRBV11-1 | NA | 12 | CASSFSSYEQYF
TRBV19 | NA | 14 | CASSMSGGDNEQFF
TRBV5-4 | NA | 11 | CASSPGETQYF
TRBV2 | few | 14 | CASSVQGMNTEAFF
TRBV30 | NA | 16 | CAWSVGNRGSNQPQHF
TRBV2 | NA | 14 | CASTPQLVARELFF
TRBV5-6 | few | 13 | CASRTGRDYGYTF
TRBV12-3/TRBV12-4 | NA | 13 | CASSLGTGGEQYF
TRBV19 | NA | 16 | CASSIQGGGINTEAFF
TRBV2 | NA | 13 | CASSERRSQPQHF
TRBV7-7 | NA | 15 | CASSEQTGPGNTIYF
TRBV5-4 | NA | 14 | CASSTGQGRAEAFF
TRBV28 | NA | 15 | CASSHTDRENYEQYF
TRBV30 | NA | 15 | CAWISGQGLTGELFF
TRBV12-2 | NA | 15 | CASRPRAGGPYEQYF
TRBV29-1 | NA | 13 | CSVEGQLGQPQHF
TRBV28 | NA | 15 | CASSLTYLSNQPQHF
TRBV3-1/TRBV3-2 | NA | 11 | CASSPGVWTTF
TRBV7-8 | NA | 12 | CASSQREREAFF
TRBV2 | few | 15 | CASSILTGSGNTIYF